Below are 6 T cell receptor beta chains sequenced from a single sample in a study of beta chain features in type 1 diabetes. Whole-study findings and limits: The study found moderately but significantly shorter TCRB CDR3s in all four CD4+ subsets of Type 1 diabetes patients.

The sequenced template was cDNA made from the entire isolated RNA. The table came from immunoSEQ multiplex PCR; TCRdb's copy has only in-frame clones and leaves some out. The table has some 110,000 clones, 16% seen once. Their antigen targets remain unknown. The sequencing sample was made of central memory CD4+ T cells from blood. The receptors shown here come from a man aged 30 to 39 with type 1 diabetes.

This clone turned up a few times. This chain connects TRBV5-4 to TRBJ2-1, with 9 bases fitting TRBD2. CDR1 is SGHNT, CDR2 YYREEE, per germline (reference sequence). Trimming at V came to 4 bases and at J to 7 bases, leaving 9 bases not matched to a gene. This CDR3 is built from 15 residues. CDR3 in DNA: TGTGCCAGCAGCCCGAGCGGGGGGATAAGAAATGAGCAGTTCTTC. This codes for CASSPSGGIRNEQFF.

DNA for the CDR3: TGTGCCAGCAGCAAAGCTAGGGCAGGCTCGTACCAAGAGACCCAGTACTTC. This gives the protein CASSKARAGSYQETQYF. The chain has TRBV21-1 and TRBJ2-5. TRBV21-1 is marked as a pseudogene. This CDR3 has 17 amino acids.

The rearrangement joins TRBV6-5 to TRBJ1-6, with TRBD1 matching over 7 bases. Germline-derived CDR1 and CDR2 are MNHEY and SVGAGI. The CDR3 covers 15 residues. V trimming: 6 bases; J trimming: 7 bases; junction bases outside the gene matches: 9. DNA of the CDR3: TGTGCCAGCAGCAGGGACAGCAGGTTAAATTCACCCCTCCACTTT. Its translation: CASSRDSRLNSPLHF.

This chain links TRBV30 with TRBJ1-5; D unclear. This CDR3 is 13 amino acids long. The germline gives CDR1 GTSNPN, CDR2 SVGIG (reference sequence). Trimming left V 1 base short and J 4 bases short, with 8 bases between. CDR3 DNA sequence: TGTGCCTGGAGTGGCGACACTAATCAGCCCCAGCATTTT. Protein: CAWSGDTNQPQHF.

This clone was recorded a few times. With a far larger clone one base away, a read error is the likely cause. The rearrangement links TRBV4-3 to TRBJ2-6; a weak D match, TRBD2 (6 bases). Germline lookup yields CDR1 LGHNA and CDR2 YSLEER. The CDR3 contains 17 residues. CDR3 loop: CASSQGAGSSGANGLTF. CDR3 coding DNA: TGCGCCAGCAGCCAAGGCGCGGGGAGTTCTGGGGCCAACGGCCTGACTTTC.

CDR3 sequence: CASSQEAGNTEAFF. The CDR3 DNA is TGTGCCAGCAGCCAAGAAGCAGGGAACACTGAAGCTTTCTTT. The chain joins TRBV4-2 to TRBJ1-1; D is uncertain. Trimming removed 0 bases at V and 1 base at J, with 6 bases between. Germline V lookup: CDR1 LGHNA, CDR2 YNFKEQ. The CDR3 runs to 14 residues.